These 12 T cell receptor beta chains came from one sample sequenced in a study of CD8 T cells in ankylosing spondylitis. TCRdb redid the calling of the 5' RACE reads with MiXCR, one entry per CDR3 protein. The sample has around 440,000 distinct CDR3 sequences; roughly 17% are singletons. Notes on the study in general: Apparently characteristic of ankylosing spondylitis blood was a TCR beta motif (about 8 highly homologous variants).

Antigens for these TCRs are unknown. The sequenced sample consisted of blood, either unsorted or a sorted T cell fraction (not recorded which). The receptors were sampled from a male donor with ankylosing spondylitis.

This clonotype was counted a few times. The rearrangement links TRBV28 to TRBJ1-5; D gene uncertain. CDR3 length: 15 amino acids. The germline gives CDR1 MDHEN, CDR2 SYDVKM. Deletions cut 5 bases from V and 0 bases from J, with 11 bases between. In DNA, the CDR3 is TGTGCCAGCAGTCCTCGAGTCTATAGCAATCAGCCCCAGCATTTT. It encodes CASSPRVYSNQPQHF.

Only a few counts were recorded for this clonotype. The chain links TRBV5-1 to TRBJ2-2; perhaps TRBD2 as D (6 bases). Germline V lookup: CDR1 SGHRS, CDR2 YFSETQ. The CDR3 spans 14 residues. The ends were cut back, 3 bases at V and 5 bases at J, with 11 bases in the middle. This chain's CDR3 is CASSWDWTTGELFF. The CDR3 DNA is TGCGCCAGCAGCTGGGACTGGACGACCGGGGAGCTGTTTTTT.

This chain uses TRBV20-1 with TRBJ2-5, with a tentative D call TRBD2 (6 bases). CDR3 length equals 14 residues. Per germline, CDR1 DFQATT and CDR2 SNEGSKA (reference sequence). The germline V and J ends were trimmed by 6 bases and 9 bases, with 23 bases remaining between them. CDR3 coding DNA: TGCAGTGCGACCGGGACTCGGGGCGGGGTGGCCCAGTACTTC. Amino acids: CSATGTRGGVAQYF.

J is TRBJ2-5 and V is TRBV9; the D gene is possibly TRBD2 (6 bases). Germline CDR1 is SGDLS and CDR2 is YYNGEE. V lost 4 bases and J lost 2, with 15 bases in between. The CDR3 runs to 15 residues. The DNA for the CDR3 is TGTGCCAGCAGCCCCGGGACTGATAAACAAGAGACCCAGTACTTC. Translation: CASSPGTDKQETQYF.

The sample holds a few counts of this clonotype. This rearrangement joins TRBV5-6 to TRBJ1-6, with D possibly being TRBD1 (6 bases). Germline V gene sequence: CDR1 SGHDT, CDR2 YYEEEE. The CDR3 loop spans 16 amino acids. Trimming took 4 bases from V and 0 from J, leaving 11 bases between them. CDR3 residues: CASSGRGRSYNSPLHF. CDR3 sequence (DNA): TGTGCCAGCAGCGGCAGGGGACGCTCCTATAATTCACCCCTCCACTTT.

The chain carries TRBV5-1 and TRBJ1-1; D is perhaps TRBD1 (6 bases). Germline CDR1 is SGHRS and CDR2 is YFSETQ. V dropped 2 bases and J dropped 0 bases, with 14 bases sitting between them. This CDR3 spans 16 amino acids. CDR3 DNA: TGCGCCAGCAGCTTCGGGTTAGGGGGGGTGAACACTGAAGCTTTCTTT. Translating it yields CASSFGLGGVNTEAFF.

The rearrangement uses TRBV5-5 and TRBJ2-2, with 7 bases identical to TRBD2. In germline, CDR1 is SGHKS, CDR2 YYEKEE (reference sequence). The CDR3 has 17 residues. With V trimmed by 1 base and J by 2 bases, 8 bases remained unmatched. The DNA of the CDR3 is TGTGCCAGCAGCTTGTGGTTTAGCGGGTCCAACACCGGGGAGCTGTTTTTT. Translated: CASSLWFSGSNTGELFF.

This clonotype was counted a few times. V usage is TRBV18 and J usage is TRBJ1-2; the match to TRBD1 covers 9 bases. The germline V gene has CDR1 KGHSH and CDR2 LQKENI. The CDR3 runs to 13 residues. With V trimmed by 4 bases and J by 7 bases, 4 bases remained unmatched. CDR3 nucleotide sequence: TGTGCCAGCTCACTACAGGGGGCGAGTGGCTACACCTTC. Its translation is CASSLQGASGYTF. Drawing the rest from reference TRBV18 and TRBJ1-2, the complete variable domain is NAGVMQNPRHLVRRRGQEARLRCSPMKGHSHVYWYRQLPEEGLKFMVYLQKENIIDESGMPKERFSAEFPKEGPSILRIQQVVRGDSAAYFCASSLQGASGYTFGSGTRLTVV.

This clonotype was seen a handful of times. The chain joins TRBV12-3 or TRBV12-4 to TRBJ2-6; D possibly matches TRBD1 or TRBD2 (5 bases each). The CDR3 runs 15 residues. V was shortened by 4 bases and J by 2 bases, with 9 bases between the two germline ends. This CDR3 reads CASSYRGAGANVLTF. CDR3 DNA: TGTGCCAGCAGTTACCGAGGGGCTGGGGCCAACGTCCTGACTTTC.

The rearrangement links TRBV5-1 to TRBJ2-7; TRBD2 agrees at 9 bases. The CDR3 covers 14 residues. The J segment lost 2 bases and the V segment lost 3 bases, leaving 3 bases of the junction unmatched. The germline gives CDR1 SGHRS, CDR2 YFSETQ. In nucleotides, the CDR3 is TGCGCCAGCAGCTCTAGCGGGGCAACCTACGAGCAGTACTTC. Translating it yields CASSSSGATYEQYF.

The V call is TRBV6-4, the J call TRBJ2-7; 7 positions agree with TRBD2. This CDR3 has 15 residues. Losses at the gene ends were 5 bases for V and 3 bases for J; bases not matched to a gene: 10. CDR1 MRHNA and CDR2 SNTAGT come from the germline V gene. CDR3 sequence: CASSPCLSGVYEQYF. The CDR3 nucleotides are TGTGCCAGCAGTCCATGCTTAAGCGGGGTCTACGAGCAGTACTTC.

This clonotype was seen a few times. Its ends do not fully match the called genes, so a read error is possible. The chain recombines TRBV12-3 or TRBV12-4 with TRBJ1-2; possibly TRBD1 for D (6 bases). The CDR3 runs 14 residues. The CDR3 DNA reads TGTGCCAGCAGTTTAGCGCCGGGACTGGGGGCCCTTTACTTC. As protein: CASSLAPGLGALYF.